Presented here are 28 T cell receptor beta chains from one specimen sequenced in a study of T cells in Graves' hyperthyroidism and ophthalmopathy. Amplified TCR beta CDR3 regions came from RNA transcripts. In the first-round RT-PCR of the TCR CDR3, the HTBI primer set was used. MiXCR, run by TCRdb on the multiplex PCR reads, gives a single entry per CDR3 protein. The data show about 700,000 distinct CDR3 sequences, 14% seen once. Source material: blood. The receptors shown here come from a young woman with Graves' hyperthyroidism.

This clonotype was observed many times. The V call is TRBV12-3 or TRBV12-4, the J call TRBJ1-1; D is undetermined. V gave up 6 bases and J gave up 2 bases, with 16 bases separating them. The CDR3 consists of 15 residues. DNA of the CDR3: TGTGCCAGCAGGGGATCAGCCGGAGTTAACACTGAAGCTTTCTTT. Residues: CASRGSAGVNTEAFF.

This clonotype has ten or more counts. The rearrangement links TRBV18 to TRBJ2-1, with 15 nucleotides matching TRBD2. J lost 9 bases, V lost 1 base, and 4 bases had no gene match. Germline loops: CDR1 KGHSH, CDR2 LQKENI. This CDR3 spans 16 amino acids. The CDR3 spells CASSPLGLAGGPEQFF. The CDR3 nucleotides are TGTGCCAGCTCACCACTGGGACTAGCGGGAGGCCCTGAGCAGTTCTTC.

This clonotype was detected only a few times. The genes are TRBV18 and TRBJ1-5, with D perhaps TRBD1 (6 bases). V was cut by 0 bases and J by 5 bases, with 17 bases left in between. Per germline, CDR1 KGHSH and CDR2 LQKENI. This CDR3 spans 17 amino acids. CDR3 region: CASSPPGVSRGHQPQHF. Written as DNA, the CDR3 is TGTGCCAGCTCACCACCGGGGGTCTCCCGGGGGCATCAGCCCCAGCATTTT. Complete variable domain (other parts from reference TRBV18 and TRBJ1-5): NAGVMQNPRHLVRRRGQEARLRCSPMKGHSHVYWYRQLPEEGLKFMVYLQKENIIDESGMPKERFSAEFPKEGPSILRIQQVVRGDSAAYFCASSPPGVSRGHQPQHFGDGTRLSIL.

This clonotype was observed many times. This chain links TRBV28 with TRBJ2-3, with D maybe TRBD2 (5 bases). V shed 4 bases and J shed 2 bases, with 16 bases lying between them. CDR1 is MDHEN and CDR2 is SYDVKM in the germline V gene. The length of the CDR3 is 16 residues. CDR3 sequence: CASSSLAAADTDTQYF. CDR3 nucleotide sequence: TGTGCCAGCAGTTCCCTAGCCGCCGCCGACACAGATACGCAGTATTTT.

This chain joins TRBV19 and TRBJ1-6; a weak D match, TRBD1 (5 bases). CDR3 length: 13 amino acids. CDR1 LNHDA and CDR2 SQIVND come from the germline V gene (reference sequence). With 8 bases removed from V and 5 bases from J, the gap between germline ends came to 10 bases. CDR3 region: CASWGENNSPLHF. The CDR3 bases are TGTGCCAGTTGGGGGGAGAATAATTCACCCCTCCACTTT. The whole variable domain, remainder taken from reference TRBV19 and TRBJ1-6, is DGGITQSPKYLFRKEGQNVTLSCEQNLNHDAMYWYRQDPGQGLRLIYYSQIVNDFQKGDIAEGYSVSREKKESFPLTVTSAQKNPTAFYLCASWGENNSPLHFGNGTRLTVT.

A note on this clonotype: Likely a read error: the CDR3 ends without its conserved phenylalanine or tryptophan. The chain employs TRBV9 and TRBJ1-6; 8 bases fit TRBD1. Trimming at V came to 3 bases and at J to 8 bases, leaving 10 bases not matched to a gene. Germline V gene data show CDR1 as SGDLS and CDR2 as YYNGEE. This CDR3 is built from 16 residues. The CDR3 nucleotides read TGTGCCAGCAGCGCGAGCCCTCAGGGGGCGGATTCACCCCTCCACTTG. This translates into CASSASPQGADSPLHL.

The genes are TRBV7-8 and TRBJ1-4; no definite D call. Between the trimmed V and J ends, which lost 1 base and 8 bases, there was a span of 8 bases. CDR3 length: 13 residues. Germline-derived CDR1 and CDR2 are SGHVS and FQNEAQ. In DNA, the CDR3 is TGTGCCAGCAGCTTAGACAGAGCGGAAAAACTGTTTTTT. This gives the protein CASSLDRAEKLFF.

The chain joins TRBV6-1 to TRBJ2-3; TRBD1 or TRBD2 may be the D gene (5 bases each). CDR3 size: 14 residues. Trimming took off 10 bases at V and 1 base at J, with 15 bases between the two ends. CDR1 is MNHNS, CDR2 SASEGT, per germline. The CDR3 protein is CATKSGPRTDTQYF. As DNA, the CDR3 is TGTGCCACCAAGTCGGGACCTCGCACAGATACGCAGTATTTT.

Concerning this clonotype itself: With a much larger clone just one base away, this may be a read error. The V gene is TRBV27, the J gene TRBJ2-1, with 7 bases lining up with TRBD1. Germline V gene lookup returns CDR1 MNHEY and CDR2 SMNVEV (reference sequence). Trimming took 7 bases from V and 10 from J; bases not matched to a gene: 13. This CDR3 region has 14 residues. The CDR3 reads CASKVEGAHYEQFF. The CDR3 DNA sequence: TGTGCCAGCAAGGTCGAGGGGGCCCACTACGAGCAGTTCTTC.

This clonotype occurred many times. CDR3 region: CAWTVQAHYGYTF. The CDR3, as DNA: TGTGCCTGGACTGTGCAGGCTCACTATGGCTACACCTTC. The chain recombines TRBV30 with TRBJ1-2; D gene ambiguous. The V end lost 4 bases, the J end lost 3 bases, and 12 bases lay between the germline ends. This CDR3 contains 13 residues. The V gene's germline CDR1 is GTSNPN and CDR2 SVGIG (reference sequence).

The sample holds many counts of this clonotype. The V call is TRBV11-2, the J call TRBJ2-7; possibly TRBD1 for D (6 bases). Germline CDR1 and CDR2: SGHAT and FQNNGV. Trimming left V 4 bases short and J 3 bases short, with 10 bases between. The CDR3 covers 13 residues. The CDR3 DNA reads TGTGCCAGCAGCTGGGGACACCTCTACGAGCAGTACTTC. Translating it yields CASSWGHLYEQYF.

The gene calls are TRBV4-3 and TRBJ1-2; D is undetermined. Between the trimmed V and J ends, which lost 0 bases and 5 bases, there was a span of 7 bases. In germline, CDR1 is LGHNA, CDR2 YSLEER. The CDR3 extends over 13 amino acids. CDR3 coding DNA: TGCGCCAGCAGCCAAGAGGCGGATTATGGCTACACCTTC. Encoded protein: CASSQEADYGYTF.

This clonotype came up many times. V gene TRBV9 combines with J gene TRBJ2-5; no clear D gene. V lost 0 bases and J 0 bases, leaving 6 bases between the germline ends. Per germline, CDR1 SGDLS and CDR2 YYNGEE. The CDR3 covers 14 residues. For the CDR3, the DNA is TGTGCCAGCAGCGTAGGGTCCTACCAAGAGACCCAGTACTTC. Its translation: CASSVGSYQETQYF.

This clonotype has at least ten counts. The rearrangement links TRBV20-1 to TRBJ1-5; the D is unclear. The germline V gene has CDR1 DFQATT and CDR2 SNEGSKA (reference sequence). The CDR3 spans 14 residues. V was shortened by 5 bases and J by 4 bases, with 15 bases between the two germline ends. The CDR3 here is CSAHTGPTNQPQHF. Here the CDR3 DNA reads TGCAGTGCTCATACCGGGCCAACTAATCAGCCCCAGCATTTT.

The table lists this clonotype with many counts. This rearrangement joins TRBV7-9 to TRBJ1-4; D gene uncertain. This CDR3 is built from 11 residues. Germline V gene data show CDR1 as SEHNR and CDR2 as FQNEAQ (reference sequence). V lost 5 bases and J 8 bases, leaving 6 bases between the germline ends. The CDR3 spells CASSHREKLFF. CDR3 sequence (DNA): TGTGCCAGCAGCCATAGAGAAAAACTGTTTTTT.

V and J are TRBV6-1 and TRBJ1-5; perhaps TRBD1 as D (6 bases). The CDR3 spans 13 residues. V lost 7 bases to trimming and J lost 6 bases, with 13 bases between them. CDR1 and CDR2 from the germline V gene are MNHNS and SASEGT. CDR3 DNA sequence: TGTGCCAGCACCCTTCGACAGGTTCAGCCCCAGCATTTT. Protein: CASTLRQVQPQHF.

This clonotype appeared many times. V is TRBV7-9 and J is TRBJ2-3, with 8 bases aligning to TRBD2. The ends lost 6 bases at V and 4 bases at J; junction bases unmatched: 12. Germline values: CDR1 SEHNR, CDR2 FQNEAQ (reference sequence). This CDR3 has 16 residues. The chain's CDR3 is CASSRGPGTRADTQYF. The CDR3 coding sequence is TGTGCCAGCAGTCGGGGTCCCGGGACTAGAGCAGATACGCAGTATTTT.

This clonotype was observed at least ten times. The chain couples TRBV7-9 to TRBJ2-3, with 7 bases identical to TRBD1. CDR1 SEHNR and CDR2 FQNEAQ come from the germline V gene (reference sequence). The length of the CDR3 is 15 residues. V gave up 6 bases and J gave up 2 bases; unmatched junction bases: 8. In nucleotides, the CDR3 is TGTGCCAGCAGTCAGAAGACAGGGAACACAGATACGCAGTATTTT. This encodes CASSQKTGNTDTQYF. The variable domain in full, completed from reference TRBV7-9 and TRBJ2-3, reads DTGVSQNPRHKITKRGQNVTFRCDPISEHNRLYWYRQTLGQGPEFLTYFQNEAQLEKSRLLSDRFSAERPKGSFSTLEIQRTEQGDSAMYLCASSQKTGNTDTQYFGPGTRLTVL.

This clonotype appeared many times. The J gene is TRBJ2-1, the V gene TRBV9, with 9 bases matching TRBD2. The CDR3 contains 16 residues. V gave up 3 bases and J gave up 5 bases; unmatched junction bases: 9. Germline CDR1 is SGDLS and CDR2 is YYNGEE. The DNA of the CDR3 is TGTGCCAGCAGCGAGGCTAGCGGGATAAACGACAATGAGCAGTTCTTC. It is translated as CASSEASGINDNEQFF.

The sample holds many counts of this clonotype. The chain uses TRBV20-1 and TRBJ2-1; TRBD1 agrees at 12 bases. Germline CDR1 reads DFQATT; CDR2 reads SNEGSKA (reference sequence). This CDR3 contains 17 residues. J lost 1 base, V lost 4 bases, and 8 bases had no gene match. This CDR3 is CSAKGQGAGLSYNEQFF. For the CDR3, the DNA is TGCAGTGCTAAGGGACAGGGGGCCGGACTTTCCTACAATGAGCAGTTCTTC.

This clonotype occurred a few times. Sequence at one end of the junction differs from germline and may be a read error. The chain has TRBV6-2 or TRBV6-3 and TRBJ2-2; 7 bases map to TRBD2. Germline V gene data show CDR1 as MNHEY and CDR2 as SVGEGT. This CDR3 region has 14 residues. CDR3 nucleotide sequence: TGTGCCAGCAGTTACTTTGGGACTACCGAGGAGCTGTTTTTT. Translation: CASSYFGTTEELFF.

The chain joins TRBV19 to TRBJ1-2; 7 bases align to TRBD1. The CDR3 contains 15 residues. J gave up 3 bases and V 8 bases, and 12 bases lay outside the gene matches. Germline V lookup: CDR1 LNHDA, CDR2 SQIVND (reference sequence). CDR3 sequence: CASAPTNRGHYGYTF. The DNA of the CDR3 is TGTGCCAGTGCCCCTACCAACAGGGGACACTATGGCTACACCTTC.

The genes are TRBV2 and TRBJ2-5; no firm D call. Germline V gene lookup returns CDR1 SNHLY and CDR2 FYNNEI. Trimming cost V 7 bases and J 4 bases, with 7 bases left between them. The CDR3 length is 11 residues. CDR3 DNA: TGTGCCAGCAATCTGGGAGAGACCCAGTACTTC. Residues: CASNLGETQYF.

The chain employs TRBV27 and TRBJ2-4, with 7 bases lining up with TRBD1. This CDR3 has 14 residues. The V gene's germline CDR1 is MNHEY and CDR2 SMNVEV (reference sequence). The J segment lost 8 bases and the V segment lost 6 bases, leaving 10 bases of the junction unmatched. The CDR3 DNA follows: TGTGCCAGCAGGCTAGACAGGGCTGTGGACATTCAGTACTTC. Its protein product is CASRLDRAVDIQYF.

This clonotype appeared many times. V usage is TRBV7-9 and J usage is TRBJ2-6; D is perhaps TRBD1 (6 bases). This CDR3 is 15 amino acids long. The V end lost 5 bases, the J end lost 3 bases, and 11 bases lay between the germline ends. The V gene's germline CDR1 is SEHNR and CDR2 FQNEAQ (reference sequence). The CDR3 region is CASSVRGSGANVLTF. CDR3 nucleotide sequence: TGTGCCAGCAGCGTTAGGGGGAGTGGGGCCAACGTCCTGACTTTC.

This clonotype was detected a few times. Possible read error: a much larger clone is one base away. The J gene is TRBJ1-2, the V gene TRBV25-1; D perhaps matches TRBD1 (6 bases). The CDR3 sequence is 12 residues long. Between the trimmed V and J ends, which lost 3 bases and 8 bases, there was a span of 10 bases. From germline, CDR1 is MGHDK and CDR2 SYGVNS. CDR3 amino acids: CASSDRGWGYTF. For the CDR3, the DNA is TGTGCCAGCAGTGACAGGGGTTGGGGCTACACCTTC.

The chain is built from TRBV7-2 and TRBJ2-7; TRBD2 aligns across 8 bases. V lost 3 bases and J lost 3; bases outside the gene matches: 7. From germline, CDR1 is SGHTA and CDR2 FQGNSA. CDR3 length: 15 residues. The CDR3 nucleotides are TGTGCCAGCAGCTTCGCCTTAGGGACTAGCTACGAGCAGTACTTC. Amino acids: CASSFALGTSYEQYF.

The table lists this clonotype with many counts. This rearrangement joins TRBV20-1 to TRBJ1-1; a weak D match, TRBD1 (5 bases). Deletions cut 1 base from V and 11 bases from J, with 11 bases between. The CDR3 spans 11 residues. The germline V gene encodes CDR1 DFQATT and CDR2 SNEGSKA (reference sequence). DNA of the CDR3: TGCAGTGCTAGAGTGGGACTGTTGGCTTTCTTT. As protein: CSARVGLLAFF.